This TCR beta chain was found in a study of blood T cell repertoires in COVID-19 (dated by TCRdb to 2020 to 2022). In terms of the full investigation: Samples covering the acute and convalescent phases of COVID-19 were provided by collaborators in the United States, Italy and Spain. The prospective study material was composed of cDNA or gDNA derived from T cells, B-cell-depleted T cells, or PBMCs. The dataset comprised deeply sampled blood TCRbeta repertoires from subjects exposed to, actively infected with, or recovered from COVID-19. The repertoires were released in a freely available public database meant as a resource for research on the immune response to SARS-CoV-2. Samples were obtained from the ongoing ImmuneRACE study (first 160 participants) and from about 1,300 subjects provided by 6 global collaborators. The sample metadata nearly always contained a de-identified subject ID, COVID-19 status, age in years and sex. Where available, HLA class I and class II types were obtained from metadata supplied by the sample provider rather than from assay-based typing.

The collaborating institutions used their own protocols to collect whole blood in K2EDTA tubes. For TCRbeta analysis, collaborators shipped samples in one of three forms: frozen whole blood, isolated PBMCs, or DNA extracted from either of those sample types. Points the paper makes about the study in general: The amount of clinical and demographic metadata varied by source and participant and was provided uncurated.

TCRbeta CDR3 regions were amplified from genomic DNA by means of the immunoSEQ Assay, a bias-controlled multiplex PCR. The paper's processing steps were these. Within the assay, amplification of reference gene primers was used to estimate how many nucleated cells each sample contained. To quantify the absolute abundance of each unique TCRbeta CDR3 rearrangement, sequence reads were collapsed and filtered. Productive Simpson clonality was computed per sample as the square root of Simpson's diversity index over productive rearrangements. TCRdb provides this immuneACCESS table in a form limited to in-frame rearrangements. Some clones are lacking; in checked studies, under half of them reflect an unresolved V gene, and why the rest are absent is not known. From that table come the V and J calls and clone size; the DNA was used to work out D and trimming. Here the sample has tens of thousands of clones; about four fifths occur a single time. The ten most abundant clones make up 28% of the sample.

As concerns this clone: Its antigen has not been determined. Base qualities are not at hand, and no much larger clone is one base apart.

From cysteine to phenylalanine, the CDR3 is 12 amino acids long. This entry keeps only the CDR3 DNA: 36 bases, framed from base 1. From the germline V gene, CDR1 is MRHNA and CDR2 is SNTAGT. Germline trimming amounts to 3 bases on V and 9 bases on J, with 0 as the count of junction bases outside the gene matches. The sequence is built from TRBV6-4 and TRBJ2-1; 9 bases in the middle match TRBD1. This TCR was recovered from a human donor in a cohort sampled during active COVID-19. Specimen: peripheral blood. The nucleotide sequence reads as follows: TGTGCCAGCAGTGAGGGACAGGGTGAGCAGTTCTTC. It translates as CASSEGQGEQFF.